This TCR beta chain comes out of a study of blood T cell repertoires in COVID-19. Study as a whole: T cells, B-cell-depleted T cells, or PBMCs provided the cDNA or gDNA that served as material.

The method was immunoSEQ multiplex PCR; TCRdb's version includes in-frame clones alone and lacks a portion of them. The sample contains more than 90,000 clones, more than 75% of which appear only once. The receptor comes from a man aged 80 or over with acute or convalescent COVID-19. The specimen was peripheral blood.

The CDR3 sequence is CASSLGFRTNQPQHF. CDR3 bases: TGTGCCAGCAGCTTAGGGTTCAGAACCAATCAGCCCCAGCATTTT. This rearrangement joins TRBV7-2 to TRBJ1-5, with D unclear. V was cut by 1 base and J by 3 bases, with 10 bases left in between. Germline V lookup: CDR1 SGHTA, CDR2 FQGNSA. The CDR3 spans 15 residues.